The 30 T cell receptor beta chains in this list originate from one sample, sequenced in a study of memory CD4+ T cells and cytomegalovirus serostatus. Sequencing used immunoSEQ multiplex PCR; TCRdb keeps in-frame clones, though not all of them. The profile shows 48,000 or so clones, more than 70% of them singletons. Single viable CD3+CD4+CD8-CD45RO+ cells were sorted as the memory CD4+ T cells. The sequenced sample was memory CD4+ T cells from blood. The receptor set was obtained from an adult in good health and CMV-seronegative.

V gene TRBV4-2 combines with J gene TRBJ2-7, with no clear D. Between the trimmed V and J ends, which lost 3 bases and 0 bases, there was a span of 12 bases. Germline V CDR1 and CDR2: LGHNA, YNFKEQ. The CDR3 is made up of 15 amino acids. CDR3: CASSHRLPSSYEQYF. Here the CDR3 DNA reads TGTGCCAGCAGCCACCGATTGCCTAGCTCCTACGAGCAGTACTTC.

This sequence joins TRBV27 and TRBJ2-7; tentatively, D is TRBD2 (5 bases). The CDR3 is made up of 14 amino acids. Trimming left V 8 bases short and J 1 base short, with 15 bases between. Germline loops: CDR1 MNHEY, CDR2 SMNVEV (reference sequence). In DNA, the CDR3 is TGTGCCAGCCATGCGGGCGTTAGGTCCTACGAGCAGTACTTC. Encoded protein: CASHAGVRSYEQYF.

The rearrangement uses TRBV30 and TRBJ1-5, with a tentative D call TRBD1 (5 bases). Germline V CDR1 and CDR2: GTSNPN, SVGIG (reference sequence). The CDR3 length is 14 residues. Trimming took off 5 bases at V and 3 bases at J, with 14 bases between the two ends. The CDR3 DNA follows: TGTGCCTGGGGAGCCGGGACGGTCAATCAGCCCCAGCATTTT. Translating it yields CAWGAGTVNQPQHF.

This rearrangement joins TRBV9 to TRBJ2-1, with D tentatively TRBD1 (5 bases). V lost 1 base and J lost 3, with 11 bases in between. The CDR3 has 15 amino acids. The V gene's germline CDR1 is SGDLS and CDR2 YYNGEE. CDR3 DNA sequence: TGTGCCAGCAGCGTACAGGGTGGGTTCTACAATGAGCAGTTCTTC. Its protein is CASSVQGGFYNEQFF.

The CDR3 DNA is TGTGCCAGCAGTGAATCGGGGGGCCGCTATGGCTACACCTTC. As protein: CASSESGGRYGYTF. J is TRBJ1-2 and V is TRBV6-1; D perhaps matches TRBD1 (6 bases). The ends were cut back, 2 bases at V and 4 bases at J, with 11 bases in the middle. Germline V gives CDR1 MNHNS, CDR2 SASEGT. This CDR3 has 14 residues.

CDR3 loop: CASSAGTVNQPQHF. CDR3 in DNA: TGTGCCAGCAGTGCGGGTACGGTCAATCAGCCCCAGCATTTT. The rearrangement uses TRBV2 and TRBJ1-5; no firm D call. Looked up from germline, CDR1 is SNHLY and CDR2 is FYNNEI. The CDR3 extends over 14 amino acids. Trimming removed 4 bases from V and 3 bases from J, with 10 bases in between.

The chain links TRBV25-1 to TRBJ1-4, with D unclear. The V gene lost 6 bases and the J gene lost 2 bases, with 10 bases spanning the gap. Germline V gene data show CDR1 as MGHDK and CDR2 as SYGVNS. This CDR3 comprises 14 residues. The CDR3 bases are TGTGCCAGCAGCCCGAGCAGGACTAATGAAAAACTGTTTTTT. Translated: CASSPSRTNEKLFF.

A single count supports this clone. The chain recombines TRBV5-4 with TRBJ2-3; D could derive from TRBD1 or TRBD2 (5 bases each). The CDR3 is 15 amino acids. Per the germline V gene, CDR1 is SGHNT and CDR2 is YYREEE (reference sequence). V was shortened by 1 base and J by 2 bases, with 11 bases between the two germline ends. The chain's CDR3 is CASSLWGGFTDTQYF. For the CDR3, the DNA is TGTGCCAGCAGCTTGTGGGGCGGGTTCACAGATACGCAGTATTTT. Full variable domain (missing parts from reference TRBV5-4 and TRBJ2-3): ETGVTQSPTHLIKTRGQQVTLRCSSQSGHNTVSWYQQALGQGPQFIFQYYREEENGRGNFPPRFSGLQFPNYSSELNVNALELDDSALYLCASSLWGGFTDTQYFGPGTRLTVL.

V and J are TRBV18 and TRBJ2-1, with TRBD1 matching over 8 bases. J was trimmed by 7 bases and V by 2 bases; bases with no gene match: 13. This CDR3 contains 17 residues. The germline V gene has CDR1 KGHSH and CDR2 LQKENI. The CDR3 loop is CASSPIPTGQEGNEQFF. The CDR3 region has the DNA TGTGCCAGCTCACCAATCCCAACGGGACAGGAGGGGAATGAGCAGTTCTTC.

The chain links TRBV7-9 to TRBJ2-3, with D hard to call. Per germline, CDR1 SEHNR and CDR2 FQNEAQ (reference sequence). CDR3 length equals 14 residues. V lost 3 bases, J lost 1 base, and 8 bases lay in between. CDR3 sequence: CASSFSTRTDTQYF. Here the CDR3 DNA reads TGTGCCAGCAGCTTCTCGACTCGCACAGATACGCAGTATTTT. The variable domain in full, completed from reference TRBV7-9 and TRBJ2-3, reads DTGVSQNPRHKITKRGQNVTFRCDPISEHNRLYWYRQTLGQGPEFLTYFQNEAQLEKSRLLSDRFSAERPKGSFSTLEIQRTEQGDSAMYLCASSFSTRTDTQYFGPGTRLTVL.

This sequence joins TRBV6-1 and TRBJ1-1; TRBD1 might be the D (5 bases). V gave up 6 bases and J gave up 5 bases, with 16 bases separating them. Germline-derived CDR1 and CDR2 are MNHNS and SASEGT. This CDR3 has 14 residues. The CDR3 coding sequence is TGTGCCAGCAGCCCGGGGGGGGAGTGGACTGAAGCTTTCTTT. Translation: CASSPGGEWTEAFF.

This chain links TRBV28 with TRBJ1-1; D is perhaps TRBD1 (5 bases). The CDR3 runs to 17 residues. The germline V and J ends were trimmed by 2 bases and 0 bases, with 16 bases remaining between them. Germline V gene sequence: CDR1 MDHEN, CDR2 SYDVKM. The CDR3 sequence is CASSLSGTGSMNTEAFF. The CDR3, as DNA: TGTGCCAGCAGTTTAAGCGGGACGGGAAGCATGAACACTGAAGCTTTCTTT.

This clone was detected only once. The chain couples TRBV2 to TRBJ1-5; TRBD1 is a possible D gene (5 bases). Looked up from germline, CDR1 is SNHLY and CDR2 is FYNNEI. The V and J ends lost 5 bases and 6 bases respectively, with 14 bases between them. There are 14 residues in the CDR3. The chain's CDR3 is CASSSESGAQPQHF. Written as DNA, the CDR3 is TGTGCCAGCAGTTCAGAGTCCGGGGCTCAGCCCCAGCATTTT.

The rearrangement uses TRBV5-1 and TRBJ2-7, with D unresolved. The CDR3 runs 14 residues. The V gene lost 4 bases and the J gene lost 0 bases, with 11 bases spanning the gap. Germline CDR1 SGHRS, CDR2 YFSETQ. The CDR3 is CASSRAGSSYEQYF. The CDR3 nucleotides are TGCGCCAGCAGCCGGGCAGGATCCTCCTACGAGCAGTACTTC.

This clone appeared a single time. The chain links TRBV11-3 to TRBJ2-3; 7 bases align to TRBD1. CDR3 length: 14 amino acids. The V and J ends lost 4 bases and 2 bases, in that order; junction bases with no gene match: 3. CDR1 is SGHNT and CDR2 is YENEEA in the germline V gene. The CDR3 bases are TGTGCCAGCAGCTCCGGGACAGTCACAGATACGCAGTATTTT. It codes for CASSSGTVTDTQYF.

The chain couples TRBV5-4 to TRBJ1-1; TRBD1 matches 7 bases. Germline loops: CDR1 SGHNT, CDR2 YYREEE (reference sequence). This CDR3 is 14 amino acids long. V lost 4 bases, J lost 4 bases, and 7 bases stayed unmatched. CDR3 in DNA: TGTGCCAGCAGCGGGGCACAGGGGACCACTGAAGCTTTCTTT. This translates into CASSGAQGTTEAFF.

The chain couples TRBV2 to TRBJ1-2; the match to TRBD1 covers 9 bases. The V segment lost 4 bases and the J segment 5 bases; nucleotides outside the gene matches: 5. Per the germline V gene, CDR1 is SNHLY and CDR2 is FYNNEI. The CDR3 contains 14 residues. CDR3 residues: CASSGGTGTYGYTF. In DNA form, the CDR3 reads TGTGCCAGCAGTGGGGGGACAGGGACATATGGCTACACCTTC.

The genes are TRBV30 and TRBJ2-3; the match to TRBD2 covers 11 bases. Germline trimming cut 3 bases from V and 7 bases from J; bases unmatched to any gene: 9. Germline V gene data show CDR1 as GTSNPN and CDR2 as SVGIG (reference sequence). The CDR3 is 15 amino acids. The CDR3 sequence: CAWRDYGTSGYTQYF. The DNA for the CDR3 is TGTGCCTGGAGGGACTATGGGACTAGCGGTTATACGCAGTATTTT.

The J gene is TRBJ1-3, the V gene TRBV2; D not certain. The CDR3 totals 12 residues. Germline values: CDR1 SNHLY, CDR2 FYNNEI. Trimming pared 7 bases from V and 0 bases from J, leaving 4 bases between. CDR3 DNA sequence: TGTGCCAGCACCCCCTCTGGAAACACCATATATTTT. Translated: CASTPSGNTIYF.

V gene TRBV2 combines with J gene TRBJ2-1; 15 bases match TRBD2. V trimming: 9 bases; J trimming: 5 bases; junction bases outside the gene matches: 14. There are 18 residues in the CDR3. Germline CDR1 reads SNHLY; CDR2 reads FYNNEI. This chain's CDR3 is CARRANQGLAGGNNEQFF. The CDR3 DNA follows: TGTGCCAGGAGAGCCAACCAAGGACTAGCGGGAGGGAACAATGAGCAGTTCTTC.

The chain has TRBV4-2 and TRBJ2-1, with D possibly being TRBD1 (7 bases). The V gene lost 1 base and the J gene lost 2 bases, with 12 bases spanning the gap. Germline CDR1 and CDR2: LGHNA and YNFKEQ. The CDR3 length is 16 residues. The chain's CDR3 is CASSQGDRLAYNEQFF. The CDR3 DNA follows: TGTGCCAGCAGCCAAGGGGACAGACTAGCCTACAATGAGCAGTTCTTC.

This chain connects TRBV5-4 to TRBJ2-2; 7 bases map to TRBD2. V lost 1 base and J lost 4; bases outside the gene matches: 7. The CDR3 totals 16 residues. From germline, CDR1 is SGHNT and CDR2 YYREEE (reference sequence). CDR3 residues: CASSLPSGEGTGELFF. The DNA of the CDR3 is TGTGCCAGCAGCTTGCCCAGCGGGGAGGGCACCGGGGAGCTGTTTTTT.

The rearrangement uses TRBV10-2 and TRBJ1-2, with a possible D match to TRBD1 (5 bases). The CDR3 is made up of 15 amino acids. Trimming pared 3 bases from V and 6 bases from J, leaving 17 bases between. CDR1 WSHSY and CDR2 SAAADI come from the germline V gene. The CDR3 DNA sequence: TGCGCCAGCAGTGATAAGAGTTCGGGGGTCCATGGCTACACCTTC. Encoded protein: CASSDKSSGVHGYTF.

The chain links TRBV2 to TRBJ2-5; TRBD2 matches 7 bases. CDR1 and CDR2 (germline): SNHLY, FYNNEI. The CDR3 loop spans 15 amino acids. Losses at the gene ends were 7 bases for V and 5 bases for J; bases not matched to a gene: 13. CDR3 DNA sequence: TGTGCCAGCATTGACCTTGCTAGCGGCGGGGAGACCCAGTACTTC. The encoded protein is CASIDLASGGETQYF.

This sequence joins TRBV7-9 and TRBJ2-3; possible D gene TRBD1, 5 bases. Germline-derived CDR1 and CDR2 are SEHNR and FQNEAQ (reference sequence). Deletions cut 5 bases from V and 4 bases from J, with 25 bases between. The CDR3 is 18 residues long. CDR3 nucleotides: TGTGCCAGCAGCCCAGGGAAAGTCGCGAACAGGCCGGCAGATACGCAGTATTTT. This translates into CASSPGKVANRPADTQYF.

The chain is built from TRBV5-6 and TRBJ2-3; TRBD2 matches at 10 bases. J was trimmed by 7 bases and V by 2 bases; bases with no gene match: 10. The CDR3 has 16 residues. Germline V gives CDR1 SGHDT, CDR2 YYEEEE. In DNA, the CDR3 is TGTGCCAGCAGCTTCGGGACTAGCGAGATGAGCCATACGCAGTATTTT. Amino acids: CASSFGTSEMSHTQYF.

The CDR3 sequence is CPPGSSPLHF. The CDR3, as DNA: TGCCCCCCCGGGAGTTCACCCCTCCACTTT. The gene calls are TRBV20-1 and TRBJ1-6; no definite D call. The CDR3 totals 10 residues. Germline CDR1 DFQATT, CDR2 SNEGSKA (reference sequence).

This clone was recorded only once. The J gene is TRBJ2-5, the V gene TRBV11-2; TRBD2 is a possible D gene (7 bases). Germline CDR1 reads SGHAT; CDR2 reads FQNNGV. The length of the CDR3 is 15 residues. V shed 0 bases and J shed 4 bases, with 12 bases lying between them. The CDR3 is CASSLEGGLAETQYF. In nucleotides, the CDR3 is TGTGCCAGCAGCTTAGAGGGGGGGCTCGCAGAGACCCAGTACTTC.

This chain links TRBV12-5 with TRBJ1-2; D is undetermined. The CDR3 contains 14 residues. Germline V gene data show CDR1 as LGHNT and CDR2 as FRNRAP. V lost 0 bases and J 4 bases, leaving 9 bases between the germline ends. CDR3 protein: CASGLVPGPYGYTF. The CDR3 coding sequence is TGTGCTAGTGGTTTGGTACCAGGCCCCTATGGCTACACCTTC.

The V gene is TRBV5-6, the J gene TRBJ1-5; TRBD1 might be the D (6 bases). The CDR3 contains 15 residues. Deletions cut 1 base from V and 8 bases from J, with 16 bases between. Germline V lookup: CDR1 SGHDT, CDR2 YYEEEE. The CDR3 spells CASSLRGQGRKPQHF. In DNA form, the CDR3 reads TGTGCCAGCAGCTTGCGGGGGCAGGGAAGGAAGCCCCAGCATTTT.